This is a list of T cell receptor beta chains from one sample in a study of T cell responses to AZD1222 COVID-19 vaccine. Assay: immunoSEQ multiplex PCR; the TCRdb copy retains only in-frame clones and omits some. The sample contains 130,000 or so clones, roughly 88% of which appear only once. Sequencing used peripheral blood, obtained 28 days after the second AZD1222 dose. The receptors come from an adult who received the AZD1222 COVID-19 vaccine. CDR3s include the opening cysteine and the closing phenylalanine or tryptophan. A D gene is named only where the DNA matches it firmly. Not all rows give a size; the values are once, few, many and, for expanded clones, a class.

CDR3 protein | CDR3 DNA | V gene | D gene | J gene | clone size
CSVVPGQITDTQYF | TGCAGCGTGGTCCCGGGACAGATCACAGATACGCAGTATTTT | TRBV29-1 | TRBD1 | TRBJ2-3 | -
CASSPTGTGFSEQYF | TGTGCCAGCAGCCCGACCGGGACAGGGTTTAGCGAGCAGTACTTC | TRBV7-6 | TRBD1 | TRBJ2-7 | -
CASSARAPRSYTEAFF | TGTGCCAGCAGCGCCAGGGCCCCCCGCTCTTACACTGAAGCTTTCTTT | TRBV5-8 | - | TRBJ1-1 | -
CASNLAGWRETQYF | TGTGCCAGCAACCTAGCGGGATGGCGGGAGACCCAGTACTTC | TRBV2 | TRBD2 | TRBJ2-5 | -
CASSQDVGYTEAFF | TGCGCCAGCAGCCAAGATGTCGGCTACACTGAAGCTTTCTTT | TRBV4-1 | - | TRBJ1-1 | -
CASAGWVGSGELFF | TGTGCCAGTGCGGGGTGGGTTGGATCCGGGGAGCTGTTTTTT | TRBV6-5 | - | TRBJ2-2 | few
CASSSNTRGTEQYF | TGTGCCAGCAGCTCAAATACCAGGGGAACCGAGCAGTACTTC | TRBV11-2 | - | TRBJ2-7 | -
CASSLEPSYNEQFF | TGTGCCAGCAGCTTAGAACCCTCCTACAATGAGCAGTTCTTC | TRBV11-2 | - | TRBJ2-1 | -
CASSELAGGPYNEQFF | TGTGCCAGCAGTGAATTAGCGGGAGGGCCCTACAATGAGCAGTTCTTC | TRBV6-1 | TRBD2 | TRBJ2-1 | -
CASLQGFRRNSPLHF | TGTGCCAGCCTCCAGGGGTTTCGACGGAATTCACCCCTCCACTTT | TRBV2 | - | TRBJ1-6 | -
CASSDNYEQYF | TGTGCCAGCAGTGATAACTACGAGCAGTACTTC | TRBV6-1 | - | TRBJ2-7 | -
CATSRGQGGPETSGRFRYSYEQYF | TGTGCCACCAGCAGGGGACAGGGGGGTCCTGAGACTAGCGGGAGGTTCCGGTACTCCTACGAGCAGTACTTC | TRBV15 | TRBD2 | TRBJ2-7 | -
CASSNEVNTEAFF | TGTGCCAGCAGCAACGAGGTGAACACTGAAGCTTTCTTT | TRBV28 | - | TRBJ1-1 | -
CASSLVATINEQFF | TGTGCCAGCAGCTTGGTAGCAACAATCAATGAGCAGTTCTTC | TRBV7-9 | - | TRBJ2-1 | -
CASSFRSAVSTDTQYF | TGTGCCAGCAGCTTTCGGTCGGCGGTTAGCACAGATACGCAGTATTTT | TRBV5-6 | - | TRBJ2-3 | -
CASRPGVGDQPQHF | TGTGCCAGCAGACCCGGGGTGGGGGATCAGCCCCAGCATTTT | TRBV6-5 | - | TRBJ1-5 | -
CASSLTGSNEQFF | TGTGCCAGCAGCTTAACGGGGAGCAATGAGCAGTTCTTC | TRBV7-3 | - | TRBJ2-1 | -
CAGPKGGLVAYEQFF | TGTGCCGGACCTAAGGGAGGCCTTGTGGCCTATGAGCAGTTCTTC | TRBV19 | - | TRBJ2-1 | -
CASSQLLAEGAQYF | TGTGCCAGCAGCCAACTACTAGCGGAAGGGGCCCAGTACTTC | TRBV4-2 | TRBD2 | TRBJ2-5 | -
CASSPISGDEQYF | TGCGCCAGCAGCCCGATTAGCGGCGACGAGCAGTACTTC | TRBV5-1 | - | TRBJ2-7 | -
CASSFDAANYGYTF | TGTGCCAGCAGCTTCGACGCTGCTAACTATGGCTACACCTTC | TRBV11-2 | - | TRBJ1-2 | few
CASSSTQTDSNEKLFF | TGTGCCAGCAGTTCCACCCAGACAGACTCTAATGAAAAACTGTTTTTT | TRBV6-6 | - | TRBJ1-4 | -
CASSLQLIDEQFF | TGTGCCAGCAGTTTACAGCTAATCGATGAGCAGTTCTTC | TRBV27 | - | TRBJ2-1 | -
CASSQLKWGANYGYTF | TGTGCCAGCAGCCAGCTCAAGTGGGGAGCTAACTATGGCTACACCTTC | TRBV28 | - | TRBJ1-2 | -
CASSSIPGSSGNTIYF | TGTGCCAGCAGCTCCATTCCAGGGAGCTCCGGAAACACCATATATTTT | TRBV7-8 | - | TRBJ1-3 | -
CASSLGKYTSGDPYEQYF | TGTGCCAGCAGCCTCGGCAAATATACTAGCGGGGATCCCTACGAGCAGTACTTC | TRBV2 | TRBD2 | TRBJ2-7 | -
CASSQLGDGYTF | TGTGCCAGCAGCCAACTGGGGGATGGCTACACCTTC | TRBV3-1/TRBV3-2 | - | TRBJ1-2 | -
CAHRGAGNYNSPLHF | TGTGCCCACAGGGGGGCAGGGAACTATAATTCACCCCTCCACTTT | TRBV2 | TRBD1 | TRBJ1-6 | -
CASSQVLMVNSNNEQFF | TGTGCCAGCAGCCAAGTATTAATGGTCAACTCGAACAATGAGCAGTTCTTC | TRBV4-2 | - | TRBJ2-1 | once
CASSVRDRGPGELFF | TGTGCCAGTAGTGTCCGGGACAGGGGGCCCGGGGAGCTGTTTTTT | TRBV19 | TRBD1 | TRBJ2-2 | -
CASSANQGTGPGGYTF | TGCGCCAGCAGCGCCAACCAAGGGACAGGCCCAGGGGGCTACACCTTC | TRBV5-1 | TRBD1 | TRBJ1-2 | -
CASSVGFGFNEKLFF | TGTGCCAGCAGCGTAGGTTTCGGATTTAATGAAAAACTGTTTTTT | TRBV9 | - | TRBJ1-4 | -
CASSQASGSGGTQYF | TGCGCCAGCAGCCAAGCGTCGGGGTCGGGAGGTACGCAGTATTTT | TRBV4-1 | TRBD2 | TRBJ2-3 | few
CASSSPRDLTDTQYF | TGTGCCAGCAGCTCCCCTAGAGACTTAACAGATACGCAGTATTTT | TRBV5-4 | - | TRBJ2-3 | -
CASSYRGPFTGNTIYF | TGTGCCAGCAGTTACAGGGGGCCGTTTACCGGAAACACCATATATTTT | TRBV6-5 | TRBD1 | TRBJ1-3 | -
CASSLGNQNYGYTF | TGTGCCAGCAGCTTAGGTAACCAGAACTATGGCTACACCTTC | TRBV7-8 | - | TRBJ1-2 | -
CASNPRAFWGETQYF | TGTGCCAGCAACCCACGGGCCTTTTGGGGAGAGACCCAGTACTTC | TRBV6-5 | - | TRBJ2-5 | -
CASSQSPDRSEYGYTF | TGCGCCAGCAGCCAAAGCCCCGACAGGTCGGAATATGGCTACACCTTC | TRBV4-1 | - | TRBJ1-2 | once
CASSLSWPGTSGGTDTQYF | TGTGCCAGCAGCCTTTCGTGGCCCGGGACTAGCGGGGGCACAGATACGCAGTATTTT | TRBV28 | TRBD2 | TRBJ2-3 | -
CASSAAGGETQYF | TGTGCCAGCAGTGCCGCGGGGGGAGAGACCCAGTACTTC | TRBV12-3/TRBV12-4 | TRBD2 | TRBJ2-5 | -
CASSAYGTGTNYGYTF | TGTGCCAGCAGTGCCTACGGGACAGGGACTAACTATGGCTACACCTTC | TRBV6-1 | TRBD1 | TRBJ1-2 | -
CASSQTVDRETQYF | TGTGCCAGTAGTCAAACTGTTGACAGAGAGACCCAGTACTTC | TRBV19 | - | TRBJ2-5 | -